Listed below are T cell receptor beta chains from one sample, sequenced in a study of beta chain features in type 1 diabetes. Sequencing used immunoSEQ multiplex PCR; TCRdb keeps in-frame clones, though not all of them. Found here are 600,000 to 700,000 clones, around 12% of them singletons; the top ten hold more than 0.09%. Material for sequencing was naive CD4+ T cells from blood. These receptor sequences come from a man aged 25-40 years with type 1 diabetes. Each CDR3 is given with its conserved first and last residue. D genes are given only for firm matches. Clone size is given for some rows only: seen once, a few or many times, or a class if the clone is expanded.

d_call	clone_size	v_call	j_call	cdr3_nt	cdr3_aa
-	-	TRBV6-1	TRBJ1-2	TGTGCCAGCATCCCCGTGAGGGACTCCAACTACACCTTC	CASIPVRDSNYTF
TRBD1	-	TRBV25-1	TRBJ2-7	TGTGCCAGCAGGAGGGACAGGGGCTACGAGCAGTACTTC	CASRRDRGYEQYF
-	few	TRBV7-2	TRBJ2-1	TGTGCCAGCACCCGAGGGGTCTACAATGAGCAGTTCTTC	CASTRGVYNEQFF
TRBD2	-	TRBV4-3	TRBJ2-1	TGCGCCAGCAGCCAAGAACTAGCGGCCGCTTCGTACAATGAGCAGTTCTTC	CASSQELAAASYNEQFF
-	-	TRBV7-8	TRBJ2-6	TGTGCCAGCAGCTTAAGGGTCTTATCTGGGGCCAACGTCCTGACTTTC	CASSLRVLSGANVLTF
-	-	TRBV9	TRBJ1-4	TGTGCCAGCAGCGAAGGGCAGCAGCAAGAAAAACTGTTTTTT	CASSEGQQQEKLFF
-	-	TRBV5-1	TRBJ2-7	TGCGCCAGCAGCTTGGGGCCGGCCACCGGCGTCAACGAGCAGTACTTC	CASSLGPATGVNEQYF
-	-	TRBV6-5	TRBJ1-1	TGTGCCAGCAGGGGTCGAGTCACTGAAGCTTTCTTT	CASRGRVTEAFF
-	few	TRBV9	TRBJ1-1	TGTGCCAGCAGCGTGAGGTCAGGGGATACTGAAGCTTTCTTT	CASSVRSGDTEAFF
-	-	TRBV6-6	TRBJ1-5	TGTGCCAGCAGTTACGGGGGCAGGGGTTCCGGTCAGCCCCAGCATTTT	CASSYGGRGSGQPQHF
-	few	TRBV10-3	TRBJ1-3	TGTGCCATCACCACAGGGAGCTCTGGAAACACCATATATTTT	CAITTGSSGNTIYF
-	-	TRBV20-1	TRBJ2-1	TGCAGTGCCTCACTAGAGAATTGGTTCTTC	CSASLENWFF
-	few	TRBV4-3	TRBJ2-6	TGCGCCAGCAGCCACAGAACTGGGGCCAACGTCCTGACTTTC	CASSHRTGANVLTF
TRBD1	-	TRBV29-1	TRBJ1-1	TGCAGCGTTGAAGGTGGGTCCCAGGGGGACACTGAAGCTTTCTTT	CSVEGGSQGDTEAFF
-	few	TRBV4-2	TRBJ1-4	TGTGCCAGCAGCCCAAAAGGAGCAACTAATGAAAAACTGTTTTTT	CASSPKGATNEKLFF
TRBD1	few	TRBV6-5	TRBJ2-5	TGTGCCAGCAGTCCCCTCGGGACAGTACAAGAGACCCAGTACTTC	CASSPLGTVQETQYF
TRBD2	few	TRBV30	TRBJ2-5	TGTGCCTGGAGTCCCTGGGGCCAGCGGGGGGAAAAAGGGTACTTC	CAWSPWGQRGEKGYF
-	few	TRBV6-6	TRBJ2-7	TGTGCCAGCAGTAGAACCTCCTCCCTGGAGCAGTACTTC	CASSRTSSLEQYF
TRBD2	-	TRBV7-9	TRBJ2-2	TGTGCCAGCAGCTTGAGCGGGGGCCGAAACACCGGGGAGCTGTTTTTT	CASSLSGGRNTGELFF
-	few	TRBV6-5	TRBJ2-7	TGTGCCAGCAGTTACGTGGGACACCTAACCTACGAGCAGTACTTC	CASSYVGHLTYEQYF
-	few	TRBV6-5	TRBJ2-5	TGTGCCAGCAGTTACTCGCCTTTAGTCCAAGAGACCCAGTACTTC	CASSYSPLVQETQYF
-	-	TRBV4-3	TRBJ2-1	TGCGCCAGCAGCCAAGAAGTGAGGGTCAATGAGCAGTTCTTC	CASSQEVRVNEQFF
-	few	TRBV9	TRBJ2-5	TGTGCCAGCAGCGGGGGACCTCAAGAGACCCAGTACTTC	CASSGGPQETQYF
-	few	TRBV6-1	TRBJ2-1	TGTGCCACTTTACTAAGGGGCTGGAATGAGCAGTTCTTC	CATLLRGWNEQFF
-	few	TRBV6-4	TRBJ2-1	TGTGCCAGCAGTTTCGACGTCTCCTACAATGAGCAGTTCTTC	CASSFDVSYNEQFF
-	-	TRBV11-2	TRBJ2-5	TGTGCCAGCAGCCCAATAGGGTGGCGGGGTCAAGAGACCCAGTACTTC	CASSPIGWRGQETQYF
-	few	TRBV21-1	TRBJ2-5	TGTGCCAGCAGCATTACGGAGACCCAGTACTTC	CASSITETQYF
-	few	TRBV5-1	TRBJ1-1	TGCGCCAGCAGCTTGAGGTATGACAGGAAGGAGAACACTGAAGCTTTCTTT	CASSLRYDRKENTEAFF
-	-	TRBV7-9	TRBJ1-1	TGTGCCAGCAGCTTAGGTCTGGGGAACACTGAAGCTTTCTTT	CASSLGLGNTEAFF
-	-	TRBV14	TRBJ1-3	TGTGCCAGCAGCCGAGGGCCTGGAAACACCATATATTTT	CASSRGPGNTIYF
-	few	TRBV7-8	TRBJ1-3	TGTGCCAGCAGCTTAGTTGGGGGGACTGGAAACACCATATATTTT	CASSLVGGTGNTIYF
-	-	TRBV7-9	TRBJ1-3	TGTGCCAGCAGCTTACGGACCCAGAGCTCTGGAAACACCATATATTTT	CASSLRTQSSGNTIYF
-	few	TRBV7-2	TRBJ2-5	TGTGCCAGCAGCTTGAGAGCTTACCAAGAGACCCAGTACTTC	CASSLRAYQETQYF
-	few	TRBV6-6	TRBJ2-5	TGTGCCAGCAGCCCATCGGGGCAGGGAAGGGAGACCCAGTACTTC	CASSPSGQGRETQYF
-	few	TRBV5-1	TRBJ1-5	TGCGCCAGCAGCCAAGGTCAGGGCAGTCAGCCCCAGCATTTT	CASSQGQGSQPQHF